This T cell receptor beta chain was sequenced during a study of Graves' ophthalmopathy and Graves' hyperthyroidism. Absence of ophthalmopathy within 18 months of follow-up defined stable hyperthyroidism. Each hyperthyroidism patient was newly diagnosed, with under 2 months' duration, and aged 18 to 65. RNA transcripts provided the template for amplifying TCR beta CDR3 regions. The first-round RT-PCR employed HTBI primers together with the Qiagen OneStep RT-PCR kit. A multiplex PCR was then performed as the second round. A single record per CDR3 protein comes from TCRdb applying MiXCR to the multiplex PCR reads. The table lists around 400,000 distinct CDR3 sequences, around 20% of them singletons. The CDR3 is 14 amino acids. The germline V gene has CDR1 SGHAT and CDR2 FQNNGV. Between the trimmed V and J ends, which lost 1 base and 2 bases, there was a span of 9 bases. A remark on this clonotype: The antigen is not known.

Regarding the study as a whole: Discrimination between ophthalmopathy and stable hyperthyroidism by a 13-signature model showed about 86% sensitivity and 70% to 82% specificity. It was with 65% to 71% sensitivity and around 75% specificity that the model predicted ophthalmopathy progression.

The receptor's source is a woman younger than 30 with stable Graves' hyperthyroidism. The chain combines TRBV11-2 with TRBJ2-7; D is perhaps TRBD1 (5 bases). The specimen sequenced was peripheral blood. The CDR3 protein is CASSLAGAPYEQYF. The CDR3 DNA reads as TGTGCCAGCAGCTTAGCTGGGGCGCCCTACGAGCAGTACTTC.